The 11 T cell receptor beta chains reported below all come from one sample, sequenced in a study of tumor-infiltrating lymphocytes in primary liver carcinoma. cDNA specific to TCR beta was made from approximately 500 ng of total RNA, with a constant-region primer employed for priming. Three nested multiplex PCR rounds of slightly modified ARM-PCR generated TCR beta libraries. Two initial PCR rounds of around 10 cycles each paired TRBV1-TRBV30 forward primers with a C-beta reverse primer. TCRdb processed the multiplex PCR reads anew with MiXCR; each CDR3 protein has one entry. The sample yields more than 150,000 distinct CDR3 sequences, over 50% seen once. It was unsorted whole blood that yielded blood RNA, and germline DNA was also extracted. Sequencing was performed on peripheral blood. The receptors originated from a man aged 40-50 years with primary liver carcinoma and hepatitis B virus infection.

The chain links TRBV6-5 to TRBJ2-7; D gene unclear. Germline assignment: CDR1 MNHEY and CDR2 SVGAGI. This CDR3 is 14 amino acids long. V was cut by 2 bases and J by 3 bases, with 11 bases left in between. The CDR3 coding sequence is TGTGCCAGCAGTTACAGGGTCAACGGCTACGAGCAGTACTTC. It translates to CASSYRVNGYEQYF.

About this clonotype: This may be a read error, as it is one base from a much larger clone. The gene calls are TRBV11-2 and TRBJ2-7, with a possible D match to TRBD1 (5 bases). Per the germline V gene, CDR1 is SGHAT and CDR2 is FQNNGV. This CDR3 spans 15 amino acids. The CDR3 nucleotides are TGTGCCAGCAGCTTAGAGTATACAGGAATCTACGAGCGGTACTTC. This gives the protein CASSLEYTGIYERYF.

Regarding this clonotype: A read error may explain this, as a much larger clone is one base away. This chain joins TRBV29-1 and TRBJ2-5; 9 bases agree with TRBD2. Germline V CDR1 and CDR2: SQVTM, ANQGSEA. The CDR3 loop spans 14 amino acids. The J segment lost 5 bases and the V segment lost 7 bases, leaving 11 bases of the junction unmatched. DNA of the CDR3: TGCAGCGGCAAGGACCTAGCGGGAACGGAGACCCAGTACTTC. Translated, it gives CSGKDLAGTETQYF.

In regard to this clonotype: A much larger clone differs from this one at a single base, so this may be a read error. The chain couples TRBV10-3 to TRBJ1-2; D gene ambiguous. Germline CDR1 is ENHRY and CDR2 is SYGVKD. The CDR3 runs to 12 residues. V lost 10 bases and J 4 bases, leaving 13 bases between the germline ends. This CDR3 is CASDQGGYGYTF. CDR3 sequence (DNA): TGTGCCAGCGACCAAGGTGGCTATGGCTACACCTTC.

Comments on this clonotype: Since a much larger clone is just one base distant, this may be a read error. The V call is TRBV11-3, the J call TRBJ1-6; TRBD1 matches 10 bases. From germline, CDR1 is SGHNT and CDR2 YENEEA. The ends lost 8 bases at V and 8 bases at J; junction bases unmatched: 9. This CDR3 has 15 residues. The CDR3 sequence is CASGPGQGSDSPLHF. The CDR3 bases are TGTGCCAGCGGCCCGGGACAGGGGTCTGATTCACCCCTCCACTTT.

Notes on this clonotype: Compared with germline, one end of the junction differs, possibly owing to a read error. DNA of the CDR3: TGTGCCATCAGTGAGGGACATCATTCCCAAGAAACCCAGTACTTC. It translates to CAISEGHHSQETQYF. The chain uses TRBV10-3 and TRBJ2-5, with TRBD1 as a possible D gene (5 bases). Germline lookup yields CDR1 ENHRY and CDR2 SYGVKD. This CDR3 contains 15 residues.

CDR3 sequence (DNA): TGTGCCAGCAGCTTAGTGGCTACTAGCGGGACCTTATTCCGGCAGTACTTC. Translation gives CASSLVATSGTLFRQYF. The chain joins TRBV5-6 to TRBJ2-7, with 10 bases fitting TRBD2. The CDR3 loop spans 17 amino acids. The trim removed 2 bases at V and 9 bases at J, leaving 17 bases unmatched. Germline lookup yields CDR1 SGHDT and CDR2 YYEEEE. Variable domain in full (rest from reference TRBV5-6 and TRBJ2-7): DAGVTQSPTHLIKTRGQQVTLRCSPKSGHDTVSWYQQALGQGPQFIFQYYEEEERQRGNFPDRFSGHQFPNYSSELNVNALLLGDSALYLCASSLVATSGTLFRQYFGPGTRLTVT.

To note about this clonotype: An end of the junction does not agree with germline; a read error may underlie this. The CDR3 DNA reads as TGTGCCAGCAGCCTTCTTGACACGCCTAACACAAATACGCAGTATTTT. As protein: CASSLLDTPNTNTQYF. The chain employs TRBV11-1 and TRBJ2-3; the D is unclear. The CDR3 length is 16 residues. Germline V lookup: CDR1 SGHAT, CDR2 FQDESV (reference sequence).

With regard to this clonotype: No conserved phenylalanine or tryptophan is present at the end of the CDR3, so a read error is the likely explanation. In nucleotides, the CDR3 is TGTGCCAGCAGCTTAAGGGGGGACGAGCAGTACTTA. Translated, it gives CASSLRGDEQYL. V is TRBV11-2 and J is TRBJ2-7; D tentatively reads TRBD1 or TRBD2 (6 bases each). Germline V lookup: CDR1 SGHAT, CDR2 FQNNGV. This CDR3 region has 12 residues. V shed 2 bases and J shed 5 bases, with 7 bases lying between them.

This rearrangement joins TRBV11-2 to TRBJ2-7; a weak D match, TRBD2 (6 bases). Trimming stripped 6 bases from V and 7 bases from J, with 19 bases between. Germline loops: CDR1 SGHAT, CDR2 FQNNGV. This CDR3 is built from 14 residues. This CDR3 is CASRGANSGYEQYF. The CDR3 DNA is TGTGCCAGCAGAGGGGCCAATAGCGGTTATGAGCAGTACTTC.

This clonotype was counted once. A much more abundant neighbour one base away suggests this may be a read error. V and J are TRBV29-1 and TRBJ2-1; D is ambiguous. There are 14 residues in the CDR3. Trimming cost V 4 bases and J 0 bases, with 10 bases left between them. Germline assignment: CDR1 SQVTM and CDR2 ANQGSEA. Here the CDR3 reads CSVARYSSYNEQFF. In DNA form, the CDR3 reads TGCAGCGTTGCGAGGTATAGCTCCTACAATGAGCAGTTCTTC.